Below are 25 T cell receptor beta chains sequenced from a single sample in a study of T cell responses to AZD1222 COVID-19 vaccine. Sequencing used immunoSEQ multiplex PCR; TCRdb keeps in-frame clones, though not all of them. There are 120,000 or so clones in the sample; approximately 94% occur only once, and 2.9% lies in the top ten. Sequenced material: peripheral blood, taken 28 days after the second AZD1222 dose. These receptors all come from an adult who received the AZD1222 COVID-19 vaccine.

The CDR3 loop reads CASSLAPGTEAFF. Here the CDR3 DNA reads TGTGCCAGCAGCTTAGCGCCCGGTACTGAAGCTTTCTTT. The chain uses TRBV7-6 and TRBJ1-1, with D uncertain. CDR3 size: 13 residues. Looked up from germline, CDR1 is SGHVS and CDR2 is FNYEAQ. Trimming removed 0 bases from V and 5 bases from J, with 7 bases in between.

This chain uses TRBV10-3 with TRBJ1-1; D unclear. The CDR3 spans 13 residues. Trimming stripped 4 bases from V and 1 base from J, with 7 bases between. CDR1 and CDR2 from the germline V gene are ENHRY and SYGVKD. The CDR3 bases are TGTGCCATCAGTGGGGTAGGGAACACTGAAGCTTTCTTT. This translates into CAISGVGNTEAFF.

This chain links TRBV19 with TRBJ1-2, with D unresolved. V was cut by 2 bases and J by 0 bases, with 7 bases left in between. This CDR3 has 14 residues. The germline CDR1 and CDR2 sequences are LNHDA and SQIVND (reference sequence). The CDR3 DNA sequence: TGTGCCAGTAGTATAATTGTAGCTAACTATGGCTACACCTTC. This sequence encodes CASSIIVANYGYTF.

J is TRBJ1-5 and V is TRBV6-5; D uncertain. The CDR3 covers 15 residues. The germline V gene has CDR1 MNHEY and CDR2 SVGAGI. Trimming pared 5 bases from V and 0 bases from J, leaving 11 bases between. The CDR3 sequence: CASSRWRNSNQPQHF. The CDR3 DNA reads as TGTGCCAGCAGTAGGTGGAGGAATAGCAATCAGCCCCAGCATTTT.

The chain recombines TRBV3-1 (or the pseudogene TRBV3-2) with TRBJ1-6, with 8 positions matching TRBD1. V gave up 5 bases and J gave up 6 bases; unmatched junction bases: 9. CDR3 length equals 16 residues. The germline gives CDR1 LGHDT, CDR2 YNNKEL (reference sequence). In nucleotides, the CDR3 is TGTGCCAGCAGCTACAGGGGGATGTATATTAATTCACCCCTCCACTTT. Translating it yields CASSYRGMYINSPLHF.

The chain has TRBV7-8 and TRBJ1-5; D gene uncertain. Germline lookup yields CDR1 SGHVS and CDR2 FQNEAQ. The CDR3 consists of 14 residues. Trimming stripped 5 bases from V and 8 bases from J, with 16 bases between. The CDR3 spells CASSHPSSSEPQHF. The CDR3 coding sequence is TGTGCCAGCAGCCACCCCAGCTCCAGTGAGCCCCAGCATTTT.

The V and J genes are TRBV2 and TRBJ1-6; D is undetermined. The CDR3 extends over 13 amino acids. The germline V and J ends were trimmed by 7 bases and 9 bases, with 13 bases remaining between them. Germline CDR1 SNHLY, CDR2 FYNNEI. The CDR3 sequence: CASIPTGVSPLHF. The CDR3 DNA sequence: TGTGCCAGCATTCCGACGGGAGTTTCACCCCTCCACTTT.

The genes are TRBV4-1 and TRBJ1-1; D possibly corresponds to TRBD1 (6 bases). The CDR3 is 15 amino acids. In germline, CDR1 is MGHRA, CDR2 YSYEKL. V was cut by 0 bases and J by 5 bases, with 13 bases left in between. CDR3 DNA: TGCGCCAGCAGCCAAGATAGGGGGGCACGGACTGAAGCTTTCTTT. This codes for CASSQDRGARTEAFF.

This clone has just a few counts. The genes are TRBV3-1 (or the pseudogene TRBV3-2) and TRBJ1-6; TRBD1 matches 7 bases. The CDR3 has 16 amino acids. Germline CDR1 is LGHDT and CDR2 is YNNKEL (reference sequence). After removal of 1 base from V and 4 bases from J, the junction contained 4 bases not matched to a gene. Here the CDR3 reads CASSQGDRVYNSPLHF. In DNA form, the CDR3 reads TGTGCCAGCAGCCAAGGCGACAGGGTTTATAATTCACCCCTCCACTTT.

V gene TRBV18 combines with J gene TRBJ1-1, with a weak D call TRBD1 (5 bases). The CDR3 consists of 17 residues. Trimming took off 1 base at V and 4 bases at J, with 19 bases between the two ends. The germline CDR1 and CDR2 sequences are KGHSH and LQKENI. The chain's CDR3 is CASSPRSFDRWGTEAFF. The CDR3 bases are TGTGCCAGCTCACCACGAAGTTTCGACAGATGGGGCACTGAAGCTTTCTTT.

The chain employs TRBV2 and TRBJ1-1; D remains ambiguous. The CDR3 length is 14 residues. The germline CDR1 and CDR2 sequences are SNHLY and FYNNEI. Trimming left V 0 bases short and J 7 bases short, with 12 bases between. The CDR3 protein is CASSEAQGRHEAFF. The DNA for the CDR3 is TGTGCCAGCAGTGAAGCGCAAGGCAGGCATGAAGCTTTCTTT. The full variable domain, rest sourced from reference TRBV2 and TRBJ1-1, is EPEVTQTPSHQVTQMGQEVILRCVPISNHLYFYWYRQILGQKVEFLVSFYNNEISEKSEIFDDQFSVERPDGSNFTLKIRSTKLEDSAMYFCASSEAQGRHEAFFGQGTRLTVV.

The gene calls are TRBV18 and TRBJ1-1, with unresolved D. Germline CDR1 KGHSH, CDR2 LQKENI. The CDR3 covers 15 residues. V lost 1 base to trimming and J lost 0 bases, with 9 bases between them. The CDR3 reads CASSPQEGMNTEAFF. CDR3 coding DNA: TGTGCCAGCTCACCACAGGAGGGCATGAACACTGAAGCTTTCTTT.

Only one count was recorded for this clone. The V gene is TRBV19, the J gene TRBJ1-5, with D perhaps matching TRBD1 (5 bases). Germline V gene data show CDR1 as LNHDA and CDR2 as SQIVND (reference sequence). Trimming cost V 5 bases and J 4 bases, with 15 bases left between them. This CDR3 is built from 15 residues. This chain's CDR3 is CASSRLQGGNQPQHF. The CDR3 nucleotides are TGTGCCAGTAGTCGCCTGCAGGGAGGTAATCAGCCCCAGCATTTT.

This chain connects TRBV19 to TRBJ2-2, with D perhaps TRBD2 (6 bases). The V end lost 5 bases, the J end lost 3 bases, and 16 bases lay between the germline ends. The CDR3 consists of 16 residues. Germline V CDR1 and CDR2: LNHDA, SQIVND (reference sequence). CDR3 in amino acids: CASSLGVGRYTGELFF. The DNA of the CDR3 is TGTGCCAGTAGTTTAGGGGTCGGGAGATACACCGGGGAGCTGTTTTTT.

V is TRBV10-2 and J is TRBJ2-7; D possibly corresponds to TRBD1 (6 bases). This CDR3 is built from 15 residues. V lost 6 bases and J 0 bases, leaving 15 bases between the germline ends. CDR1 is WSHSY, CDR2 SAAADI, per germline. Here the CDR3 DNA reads TGCGCCAGCAGCCCCCGACAGGTCAGCTCCTACGAGCAGTACTTC. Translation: CASSPRQVSSYEQYF.

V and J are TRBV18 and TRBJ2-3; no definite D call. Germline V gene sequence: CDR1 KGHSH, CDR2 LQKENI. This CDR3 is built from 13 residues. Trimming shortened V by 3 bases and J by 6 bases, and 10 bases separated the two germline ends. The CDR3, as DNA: TGTGCCAGCTCACCCATGGGGTGGGATACGCAGTATTTT. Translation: CASSPMGWDTQYF. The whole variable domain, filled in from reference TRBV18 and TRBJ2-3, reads NAGVMQNPRHLVRRRGQEARLRCSPMKGHSHVYWYRQLPEEGLKFMVYLQKENIIDESGMPKERFSAEFPKEGPSILRIQQVVRGDSAAYFCASSPMGWDTQYFGPGTRLTVL.

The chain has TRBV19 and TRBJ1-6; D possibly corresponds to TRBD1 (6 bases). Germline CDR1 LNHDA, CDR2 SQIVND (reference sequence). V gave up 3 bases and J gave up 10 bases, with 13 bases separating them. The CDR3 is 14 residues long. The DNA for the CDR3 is TGTGCCAGTAGTATCACAGGGACCAACTCACCCCTCCACTTT. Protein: CASSITGTNSPLHF.

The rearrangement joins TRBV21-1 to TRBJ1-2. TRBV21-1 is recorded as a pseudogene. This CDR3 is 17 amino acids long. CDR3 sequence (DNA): TGTGCCAGCAGCAAAAAGCTTGGCTGGTGGGGGAAGGGTGGCTACACCTTC. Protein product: CASSKKLGWWGKGGYTF.

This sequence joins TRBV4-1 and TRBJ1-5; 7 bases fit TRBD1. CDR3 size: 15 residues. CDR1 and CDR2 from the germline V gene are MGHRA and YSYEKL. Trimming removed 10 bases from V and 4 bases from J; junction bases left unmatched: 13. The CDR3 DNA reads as TGCGCCACCAGTGAAAGAAGGGACAGTAATCAGCCCCAGCATTTT. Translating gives CATSERRDSNQPQHF.

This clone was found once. DNA for the CDR3: TGTGCCAGCTCCCAACGACTAGCGGCCGCTAGCACAGATACGCAGTATTTT. Amino acids: CASSQRLAAASTDTQYF. The chain recombines TRBV21-1 with TRBJ2-3; the table's D call TRBD2 went unverified against the DNA. TRBV21-1 is termed a pseudogene. CDR3 size: 17 residues.

This chain's CDR3 is CASSASQGDHYGYTF. DNA of the CDR3: TGTGCCAGCTCCGCTTCACAGGGGGACCACTATGGCTACACCTTC. The rearrangement links TRBV18 to TRBJ1-2; the match to TRBD1 covers 8 bases. The V segment lost 6 bases and the J segment 3 bases; nucleotides outside the gene matches: 9. Germline V CDR1 and CDR2: KGHSH, LQKENI. The CDR3 length is 15 residues.

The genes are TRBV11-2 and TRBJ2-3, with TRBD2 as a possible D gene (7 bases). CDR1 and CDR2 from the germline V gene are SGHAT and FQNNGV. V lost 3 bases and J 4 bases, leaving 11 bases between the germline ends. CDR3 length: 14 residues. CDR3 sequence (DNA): TGTGCCAGCAGCTTGGGAGGGGGGGCAGATACGCAGTATTTT. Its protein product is CASSLGGGADTQYF.

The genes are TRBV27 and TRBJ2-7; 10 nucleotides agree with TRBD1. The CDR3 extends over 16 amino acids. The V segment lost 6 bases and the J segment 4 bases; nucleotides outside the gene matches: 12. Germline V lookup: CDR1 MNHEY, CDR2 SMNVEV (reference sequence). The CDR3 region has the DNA TGTGCCAGCAGGGACAGGGGGGGACTCTCGACTTACGAGCAGTACTTC. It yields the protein CASRDRGGLSTYEQYF.

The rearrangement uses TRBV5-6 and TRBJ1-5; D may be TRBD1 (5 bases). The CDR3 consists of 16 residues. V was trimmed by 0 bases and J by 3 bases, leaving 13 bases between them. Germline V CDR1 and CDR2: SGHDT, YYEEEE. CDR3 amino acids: CASSLAGTGNNQPQHF. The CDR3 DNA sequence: TGTGCCAGCAGCTTGGCGGGGACGGGGAACAATCAGCCCCAGCATTTT. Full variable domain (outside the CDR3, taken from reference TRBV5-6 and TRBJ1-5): DAGVTQSPTHLIKTRGQQVTLRCSPKSGHDTVSWYQQALGQGPQFIFQYYEEEERQRGNFPDRFSGHQFPNYSSELNVNALLLGDSALYLCASSLAGTGNNQPQHFGDGTRLSIL.

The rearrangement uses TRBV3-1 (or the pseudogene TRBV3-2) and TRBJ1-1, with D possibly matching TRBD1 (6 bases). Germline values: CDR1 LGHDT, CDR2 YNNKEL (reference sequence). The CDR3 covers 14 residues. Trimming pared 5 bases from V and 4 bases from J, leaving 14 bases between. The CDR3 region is CASSDTTGTTEAFF. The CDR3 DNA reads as TGTGCCAGCAGCGATACCACAGGGACCACTGAAGCTTTCTTT.